This T cell receptor (beta chain) originates from a study of blood T cell repertoires in COVID-19. About the study: The samples span acute and convalescent COVID-19 from the United States, Italy and Spain. Sample material is recorded as cDNA or gDNA derived from T cells, B-cell-depleted T cells, or PBMCs.

Per the authors' pipeline: Reference gene primer amplification in the assay estimated nucleated cell counts. Clones were read by immunoSEQ multiplex PCR, and TCRdb kept only the in-frame ones, dropping some. The V and J calls and clone size were taken over from that table, and D and trimming were inferred from the DNA. The sample lists about 150,000 clones, about 86% occurring once. The sequence was obtained from a woman in her 70s with acute or convalescent COVID-19. Sequencing was performed on peripheral blood.

The DNA for the CDR3 is TGTGCCAGCAGTTACCGCGCGGGTGGAGGCTACACCTTC. Translated: CASSYRAGGGYTF. The genes are TRBV6-5 and TRBJ1-2; D is ambiguous. The CDR3 contains 13 residues. CDR1 and CDR2 (germline): MNHEY, SVGAGI. V was clipped by 2 bases and J by 8 bases, with 12 bases between them.